These T cell receptor beta chains were read from a single sample in a study of blood T cell repertoires in COVID-19. The repertoire was sequenced with immunoSEQ multiplex PCR; TCRdb's copy has only in-frame clones and lacks some. The profile shows approximately 250,000 clones, 88% of them singletons. Sequencing used PBMCs or T cells enriched from blood (not recorded which). Receptor source: a woman aged 30 to 39 who had recovered from COVID-19. Both conserved end residues are trimmed from each CDR3.

v_call	j_call	cdr3_aa
TRBV27	TRBJ1-1	ASRWGASTEAF
TRBV20-1	TRBJ2-3	SASSGRERADTQY
TRBV2	TRBJ1-1	ARGSGGPTMNTEAF
TRBV18	TRBJ1-1	ASSPQGTVTEAF
TRBV5-1	TRBJ1-3	ASSLDRVSNGNTIY
TRBV7-9	TRBJ2-2	ASDPGGRPNTGELF
TRBV6-5	TRBJ2-7	ASSLNVGDSSYEQY
TRBV4-3	TRBJ1-1	ASSQERVNTEAF
TRBV6-5	TRBJ2-1	ASSYTSSGEQF
TRBV6-1	TRBJ1-2	ASSERQGSLQGYT
TRBV28	TRBJ2-7	ASIPRRRPSYEQY
TRBV9	TRBJ2-7	ASSVGIQDYEQY
TRBV6-5	TRBJ2-1	ASSPRGRRGEQF
TRBV7-3	TRBJ2-5	ASSLGLAGAETQY
TRBV4-1	TRBJ1-1	ASSQATRTGQRVNTEAF
TRBV10-1	TRBJ2-1	ASSESVADSYNEQF
TRBV29-1	TRBJ2-2	SVPQQITGELF
TRBV30	TRBJ1-3	AWSQTGGNTIY
TRBV1	TRBJ1-1	TSSQAQNRDRGRLNTEAF
TRBV5-1	TRBJ1-2	ASSLGPAGPAGGGYT
TRBV7-9	TRBJ1-1	ASSFLSGVNTEAF
TRBV19	TRBJ1-2	ASKVTGGRFGYT
TRBV10-1	TRBJ2-3	ASSESGTPLGGPDTQY
TRBV7-3	TRBJ2-2	ASSPTPWGAGEYTGELF
TRBV5-1	TRBJ1-1	ASSLHQKSPWDRKYTEAF